Following are 8 T cell receptor beta chains from one sample sequenced in a study of beta chain features in type 1 diabetes. The entirety of the isolated RNA underwent reverse transcription, so expressed TCRB transcripts were sequenced. Assay used: immunoSEQ multiplex PCR; TCRdb lists only in-frame clones, some missing. The repertoire holds about 9,200 clones, with around 78% as singletons. The specimen sequenced was Tregs from blood. The receptor source for this set is a young woman in good health.

The chain has TRBV5-1 and TRBJ2-1; 9 bases are a match to TRBD2. This CDR3 comprises 17 residues. Trimming cost V 4 bases and J 6 bases; bases outside gene matches: 14. Germline CDR1 and CDR2: SGHRS and YFSETQ. CDR3 amino acids: CASSPGPVAGGSNEQFF. CDR3 coding DNA: TGCGCCAGCAGCCCTGGTCCAGTTGCGGGAGGGTCCAATGAGCAGTTCTTC.

The V gene is TRBV5-1, the J gene TRBJ2-5; D is ambiguous. Germline lookup yields CDR1 SGHRS and CDR2 YFSETQ. V gave up 2 bases and J gave up 4 bases, with 6 bases separating them. This CDR3 is built from 12 residues. Here the CDR3 reads CASSFSVETQYF. Here the CDR3 DNA reads TGCGCCAGCAGCTTTTCGGTAGAGACCCAGTACTTC.

This clone appeared a few times. This chain uses TRBV29-1 with TRBJ1-4; TRBD1 is a possible D gene (5 bases). CDR1 and CDR2 (germline): SQVTM, ANQGSEA. V was shortened by 6 bases and J by 8 bases, with 13 bases between the two germline ends. This CDR3 has 12 residues. This chain's CDR3 is CSVGRRGEKLFF. As DNA, the CDR3 is TGCAGCGTGGGGCGACGAGGCGAAAAACTGTTTTTT.

The chain links TRBV4-2 to TRBJ2-3, with D uncertain. V lost 1 base and J lost 4, with 3 bases in between. This CDR3 contains 12 residues. Germline V gene sequence: CDR1 LGHNA, CDR2 YNFKEQ. The DNA for the CDR3 is TGTGCCAGCAGCCAAGTATCAGATACGCAGTATTTT. Translation: CASSQVSDTQYF.

This chain links TRBV28 with TRBJ1-2; 10 bases are a match to TRBD1. The CDR3 extends over 19 amino acids. CDR1 is MDHEN, CDR2 SYDVKM, per germline. Unmatched junction bases numbered 15, after V lost 1 base and J lost 4 bases. The CDR3 nucleotides are TGTGCCAGCAGTTTATCGTGGGGGGACAGGGGATCGGATTCCTATGGCTACACCTTC. Its protein product is CASSLSWGDRGSDSYGYTF.

V and J are TRBV6-1 and TRBJ2-1, with 12 bases matching TRBD2. The germline gives CDR1 MNHNS, CDR2 SASEGT. CDR3 size: 14 residues. With V trimmed by 7 bases and J by 6 bases, 4 bases remained unmatched. The CDR3 sequence is CASKTSGSCNEQFF. DNA for the CDR3: TGTGCCAGCAAGACTAGCGGGAGCTGCAATGAGCAGTTCTTC.

V gene TRBV11-2 combines with J gene TRBJ2-3, with TRBD2 as a possible D gene (5 bases). The CDR3 covers 13 residues. Trimming took 5 bases from V and 0 from J, leaving 6 bases between them. Germline V gene sequence: CDR1 SGHAT, CDR2 FQNNGV. The CDR3 region has the DNA TGTGCCAGCAGCCCGGGGAGCACAGATACGCAGTATTTT. This codes for CASSPGSTDTQYF.

The V and J genes are TRBV29-1 and TRBJ1-2; the match to TRBD1 covers 7 bases. This CDR3 is built from 13 residues. Germline CDR1 and CDR2: SQVTM and ANQGSEA. The V segment lost 7 bases and the J segment 7 bases; nucleotides outside the gene matches: 12. The chain's CDR3 is CSGGTAQSRGYTF. The CDR3 nucleotides are TGCAGCGGCGGGACAGCCCAATCCCGTGGCTACACCTTC.